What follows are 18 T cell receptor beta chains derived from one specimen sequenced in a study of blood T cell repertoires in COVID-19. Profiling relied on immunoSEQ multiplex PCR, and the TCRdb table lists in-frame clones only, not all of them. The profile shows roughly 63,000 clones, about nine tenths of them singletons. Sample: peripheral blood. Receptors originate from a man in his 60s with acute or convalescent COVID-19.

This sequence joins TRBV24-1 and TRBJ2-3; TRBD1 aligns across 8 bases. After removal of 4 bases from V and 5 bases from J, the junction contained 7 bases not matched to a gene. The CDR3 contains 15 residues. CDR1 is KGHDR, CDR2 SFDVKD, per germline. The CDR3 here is CATSEDRVIKDTQYF. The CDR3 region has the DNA TGTGCCACCAGTGAGGACAGGGTAATTAAAGATACGCAGTATTTT.

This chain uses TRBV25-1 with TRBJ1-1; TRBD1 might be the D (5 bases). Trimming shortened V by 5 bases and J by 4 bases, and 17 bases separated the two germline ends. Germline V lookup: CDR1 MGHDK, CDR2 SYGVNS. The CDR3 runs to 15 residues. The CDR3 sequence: CASSTTARVGTEAFF. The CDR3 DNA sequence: TGTGCCAGCAGTACGACAGCACGGGTCGGCACTGAAGCTTTCTTT.

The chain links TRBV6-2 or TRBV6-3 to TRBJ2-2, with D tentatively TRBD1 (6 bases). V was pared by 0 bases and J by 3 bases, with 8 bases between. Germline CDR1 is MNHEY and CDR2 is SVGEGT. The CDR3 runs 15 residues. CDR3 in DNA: TGTGCCAGCAGTTACTCGAAGGGGGACACCGGGGAGCTGTTTTTT. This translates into CASSYSKGDTGELFF.

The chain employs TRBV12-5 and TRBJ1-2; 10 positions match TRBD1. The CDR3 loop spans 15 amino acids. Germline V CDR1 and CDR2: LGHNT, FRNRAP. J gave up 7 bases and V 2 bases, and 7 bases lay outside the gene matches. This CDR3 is CASGLRDRGQGGYTF. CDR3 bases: TGTGCTAGTGGTTTGAGAGACAGGGGGCAGGGTGGCTACACCTTC.

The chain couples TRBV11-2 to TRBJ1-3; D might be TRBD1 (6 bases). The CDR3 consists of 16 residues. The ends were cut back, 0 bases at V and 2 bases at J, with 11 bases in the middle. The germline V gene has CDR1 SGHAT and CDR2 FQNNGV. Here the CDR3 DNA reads TGTGCCAGCAGCTTAGATGTAGGACAGACTGGAAACACCATATATTTT. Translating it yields CASSLDVGQTGNTIYF.

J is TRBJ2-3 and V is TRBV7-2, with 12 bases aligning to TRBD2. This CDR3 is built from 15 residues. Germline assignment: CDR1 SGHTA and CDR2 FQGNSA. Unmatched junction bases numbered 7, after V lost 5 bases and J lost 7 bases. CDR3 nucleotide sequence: TGTGCCAGCAGCATCGGACTAGCGGGATCGAATACGCAGTATTTT. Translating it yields CASSIGLAGSNTQYF.

CDR3 sequence (DNA): TGTGCCAGCAGTGAAGGGACAAGACAACGAGGGTACTTC. It encodes CASSEGTRQRGYF. The V and J genes are TRBV2 and TRBJ2-7, with D perhaps matching TRBD1 (5 bases). In germline, CDR1 is SNHLY, CDR2 FYNNEI. The CDR3 extends over 13 amino acids. V was pared by 1 base and J by 12 bases, with 16 bases between.

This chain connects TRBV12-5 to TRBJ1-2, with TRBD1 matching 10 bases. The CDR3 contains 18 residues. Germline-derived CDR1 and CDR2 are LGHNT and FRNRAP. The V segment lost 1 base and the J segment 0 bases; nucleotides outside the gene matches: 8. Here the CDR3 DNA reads TGTGCTAGTGGTTTGGATGCCGGGACAGGGGTACCTAACTATGGCTACACCTTC. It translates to CASGLDAGTGVPNYGYTF.

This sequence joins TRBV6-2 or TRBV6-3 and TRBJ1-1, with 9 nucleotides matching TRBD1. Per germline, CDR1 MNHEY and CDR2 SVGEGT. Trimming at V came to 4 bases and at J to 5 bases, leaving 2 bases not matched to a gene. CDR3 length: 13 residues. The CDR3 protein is CASSLDRGTEAFF. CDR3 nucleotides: TGTGCCAGCAGTTTGGACAGGGGAACTGAAGCTTTCTTT.

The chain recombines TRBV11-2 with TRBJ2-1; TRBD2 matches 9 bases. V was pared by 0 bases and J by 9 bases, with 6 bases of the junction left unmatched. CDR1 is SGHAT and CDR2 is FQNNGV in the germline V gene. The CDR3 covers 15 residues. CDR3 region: CASSLELAGDREQFF. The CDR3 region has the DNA TGTGCCAGCAGCTTAGAATTAGCGGGAGACCGTGAGCAGTTCTTC.

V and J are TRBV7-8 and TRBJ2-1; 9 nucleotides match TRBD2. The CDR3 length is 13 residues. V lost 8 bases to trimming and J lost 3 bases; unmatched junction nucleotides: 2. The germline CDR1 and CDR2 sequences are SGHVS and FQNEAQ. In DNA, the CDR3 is TGTGCCAGCGGCGGGAGGGTCTACAATGAGCAGTTCTTC. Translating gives CASGGRVYNEQFF.

The CDR3: CASSRLAGEAKNIQYF. Here the CDR3 DNA reads TGTGCCAGTAGTCGACTAGCGGGTGAAGCCAAAAACATTCAGTACTTC. The chain joins TRBV19 to TRBJ2-4; 10 bases match TRBD2. V gave up 5 bases and J gave up 0 bases; unmatched junction bases: 4. This CDR3 spans 16 amino acids. Germline V lookup: CDR1 LNHDA, CDR2 SQIVND (reference sequence).

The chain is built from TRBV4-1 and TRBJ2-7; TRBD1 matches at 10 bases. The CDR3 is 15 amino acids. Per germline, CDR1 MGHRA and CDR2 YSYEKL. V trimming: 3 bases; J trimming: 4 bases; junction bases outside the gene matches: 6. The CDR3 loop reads CASSQTGTGAYEQYF. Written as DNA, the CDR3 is TGCGCCAGCAGCCAGACCGGGACAGGGGCTTACGAGCAGTACTTC.

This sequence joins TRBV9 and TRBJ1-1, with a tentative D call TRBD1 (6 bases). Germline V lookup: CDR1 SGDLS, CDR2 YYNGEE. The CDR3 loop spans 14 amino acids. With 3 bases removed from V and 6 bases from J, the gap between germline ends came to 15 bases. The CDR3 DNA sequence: TGTGCCAGCAGCGACCAGGGGTTCGGTTCTGAAGCTTTCTTT. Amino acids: CASSDQGFGSEAFF.

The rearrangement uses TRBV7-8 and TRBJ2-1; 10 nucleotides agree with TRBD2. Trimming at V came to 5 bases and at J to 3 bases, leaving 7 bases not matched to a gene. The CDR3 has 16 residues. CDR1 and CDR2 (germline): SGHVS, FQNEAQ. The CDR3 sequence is CASSITRLAGYNEQFF. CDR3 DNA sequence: TGTGCCAGCAGCATAACAAGACTAGCGGGCTACAATGAGCAGTTCTTC.

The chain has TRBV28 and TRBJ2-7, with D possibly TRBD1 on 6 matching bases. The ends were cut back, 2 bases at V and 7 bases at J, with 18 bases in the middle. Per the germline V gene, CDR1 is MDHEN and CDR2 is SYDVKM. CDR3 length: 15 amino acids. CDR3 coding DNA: TGTGCCAGCAGTTTAGGGGACACCGTGCGTAGGGAGCAGTACTTC. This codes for CASSLGDTVRREQYF.

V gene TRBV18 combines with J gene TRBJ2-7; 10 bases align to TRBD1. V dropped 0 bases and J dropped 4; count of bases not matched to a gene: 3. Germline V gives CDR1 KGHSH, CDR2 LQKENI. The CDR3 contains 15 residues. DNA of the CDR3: TGTGCCAGCTCACCACCGGGACAGGGGAGGTACGAGCAGTACTTC. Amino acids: CASSPPGQGRYEQYF.

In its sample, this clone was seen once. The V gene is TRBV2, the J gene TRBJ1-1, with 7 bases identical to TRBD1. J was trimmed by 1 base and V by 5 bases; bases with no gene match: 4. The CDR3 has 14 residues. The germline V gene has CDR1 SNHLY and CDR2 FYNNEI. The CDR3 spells CASSYRGRNTEAFF. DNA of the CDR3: TGTGCCAGCAGTTACAGGGGAAGGAACACTGAAGCTTTCTTT. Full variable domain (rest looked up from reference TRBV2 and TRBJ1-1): EPEVTQTPSHQVTQMGQEVILRCVPISNHLYFYWYRQILGQKVEFLVSFYNNEISEKSEIFDDQFSVERPDGSNFTLKIRSTKLEDSAMYFCASSYRGRNTEAFFGQGTRLTVV.